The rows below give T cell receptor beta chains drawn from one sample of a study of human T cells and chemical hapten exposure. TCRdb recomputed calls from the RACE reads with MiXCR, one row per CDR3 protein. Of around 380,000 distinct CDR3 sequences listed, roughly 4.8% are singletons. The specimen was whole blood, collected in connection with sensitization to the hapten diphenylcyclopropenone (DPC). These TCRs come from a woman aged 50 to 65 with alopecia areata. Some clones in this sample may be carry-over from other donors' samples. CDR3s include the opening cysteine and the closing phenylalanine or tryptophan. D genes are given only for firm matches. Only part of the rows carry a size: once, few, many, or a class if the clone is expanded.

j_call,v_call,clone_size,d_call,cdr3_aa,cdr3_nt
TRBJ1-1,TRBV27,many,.,CASSPGQNEAFF,TGTGCCAGCAGTCCCGGACAGAATGAAGCTTTCTTT
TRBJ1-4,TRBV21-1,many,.,CASSYRQGAATNEKLFF,TGTGCCAGCAGTTACCGACAGGGCGCTGCAACTAATGAAAAACTGTTTTTT
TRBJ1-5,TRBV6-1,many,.,CASSEYLGQPQHF,TGTGCCAGCAGTGAGTACCTAGGGCAGCCCCAGCATTTT
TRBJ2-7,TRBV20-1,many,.,CSARGGFTGYSYEQYF,TGCAGTGCTAGAGGGGGGTTCACAGGGTACTCCTACGAGCAGTACTTC
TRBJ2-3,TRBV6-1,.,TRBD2,CASSSSFSSGPSTDTQYF,TGTGCCAGCAGCTCCTCATTCTCTAGCGGCCCTAGCACAGATACGCAGTATTTT
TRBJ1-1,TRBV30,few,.,CAWREGTEAFF,TGTGCCTGGAGGGAAGGGACTGAAGCTTTCTTT
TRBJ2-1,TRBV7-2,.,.,CASSRQVRDYNEQFF,TGTGCCAGCAGCCGACAGGTGAGGGATTACAATGAGCAGTTCTTC
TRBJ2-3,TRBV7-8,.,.,CASSSPGVWADTQYF,TGTGCCAGCAGCTCCCCCGGGGTATGGGCAGATACGCAGTATTTT
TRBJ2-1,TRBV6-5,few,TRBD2,CASIASGGGALYNEQFF,TGTGCCAGCATTGCGTCGGGCGGGGGGGCCCTGTACAATGAGCAGTTCTTC
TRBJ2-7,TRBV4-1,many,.,CASSQDLTGYEQYF,TGCGCCAGCAGCCAAGATCTTACCGGCTACGAGCAGTACTTC
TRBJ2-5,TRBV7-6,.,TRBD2,CASSLGRENLETQYF,TGTGCCAGCAGCCTCGGGAGGGAGAATCTCGAGACCCAGTACTTC
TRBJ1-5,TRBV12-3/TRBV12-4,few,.,CASSHTGTQPQHF,TGTGCCAGCAGTCATACAGGGACCCAGCCCCAGCATTTT
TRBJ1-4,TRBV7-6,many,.,CASSITEQNEKLFF,TGTGCCAGCAGCATTACGGAGCAGAATGAAAAACTGTTTTTT
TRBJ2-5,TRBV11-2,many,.,CASSFFLGEQETQYF,TGTGCCAGCAGCTTCTTCCTTGGGGAGCAAGAGACCCAGTACTTC
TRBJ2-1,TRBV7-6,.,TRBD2,CASSSSEGGYNEQFF,TGTGCCAGCAGCTCCTCCGAGGGAGGGTACAATGAGCAGTTCTTC
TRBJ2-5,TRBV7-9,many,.,CASSWGLGSQETQYF,TGTGCCAGCAGCTGGGGGCTGGGGAGCCAAGAGACCCAGTACTTC
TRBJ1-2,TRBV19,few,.,CASSPSGTSHTF,TGTGCCAGTAGTCCTAGCGGGACGTCCCACACCTTC
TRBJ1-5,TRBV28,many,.,CASTRRGGLEVQPQHF,TGTGCCAGCACAAGGAGGGGGGGCTTGGAGGTACAGCCCCAGCATTTT
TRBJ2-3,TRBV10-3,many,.,CAISPKTTGDTQYF,TGTGCCATCAGTCCAAAGACGACCGGGGATACGCAGTATTTT
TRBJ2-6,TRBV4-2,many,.,CASSQEQSGANVLTF,TGTGCCAGCAGCCAAGAACAGTCGGGGGCCAACGTCCTGACTTTC
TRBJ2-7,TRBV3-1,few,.,CASSQDRSDRQYF,TGTGCCAGCAGCCAGGATAGATCAGATAGGCAGTACTTC
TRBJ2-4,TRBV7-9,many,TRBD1,CASSGGQGHLAKNIQYF,TGTGCCAGCAGCGGTGGACAGGGGCACCTAGCCAAAAACATTCAGTACTTC
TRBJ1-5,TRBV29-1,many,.,CSVGDGGNQPQHF,TGCAGCGTTGGGGACGGTGGCAATCAGCCCCAGCATTTT
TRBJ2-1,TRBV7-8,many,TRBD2,CASSLPKGTSGRAESNEQFF,TGTGCCAGCAGCTTGCCGAAGGGGACTAGCGGGAGGGCCGAAAGCAATGAGCAGTTCTTC
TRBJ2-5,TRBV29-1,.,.,CSAPWRGQETQYF,TGCAGCGCGCCTTGGAGGGGCCAAGAGACCCAGTACTTC
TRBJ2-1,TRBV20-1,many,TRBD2,CSAVGWSGRGFRNEQFF,TGCAGTGCTGTGGGGTGGAGCGGGAGGGGATTTAGAAATGAGCAGTTCTTC
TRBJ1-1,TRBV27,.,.,CASSTTPTGRNTEAFF,TGTGCCAGCAGTACCACCCCGACAGGCCGGAACACTGAAGCTTTCTTT
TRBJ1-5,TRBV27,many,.,CASSFGQGGNQPQHF,TGTGCCAGCAGTTTTGGGCAGGGAGGCAATCAGCCCCAGCATTTT
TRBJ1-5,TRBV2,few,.,CASSTLRDLLNSNQPQHF,TGTGCCAGCAGTACACTTAGGGATCTCCTAAATAGCAATCAGCCCCAGCATTTT
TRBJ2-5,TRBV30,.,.,CAWGAAVQETQYF,TGTGCCTGGGGGGCGGCGGTCCAAGAGACCCAGTACTTC
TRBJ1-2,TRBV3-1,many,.,CASSQEVGGAYGYTF,TGTGCCAGCAGCCAAGAAGTAGGGGGGGCCTATGGCTACACCTTC
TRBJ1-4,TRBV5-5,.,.,CASSPRPEGEKLFF,TGTGCCAGCAGCCCCAGGCCGGAAGGTGAAAAACTGTTTTTT
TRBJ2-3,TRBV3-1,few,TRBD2,CASSQASGGTQYF,TGTGCCAGCAGCCAAGCAAGCGGGGGTACGCAGTATTTT
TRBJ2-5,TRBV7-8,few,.,CASSLGDQYF,TGTGCCAGCAGCTTAGGGGACCAGTACTTC
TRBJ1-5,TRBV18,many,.,CASSPPPGLGSQHF,TGTGCCAGCTCACCACCTCCCGGGCTTGGGTCCCAGCATTTT
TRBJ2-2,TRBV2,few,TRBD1,CASSADRVVAGELFF,TGTGCCAGCAGTGCTGACAGGGTAGTCGCCGGGGAGCTGTTTTTT
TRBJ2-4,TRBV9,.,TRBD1,CASSVAGQGGNIQYF,TGTGCCAGCAGCGTAGCTGGACAGGGTGGTAACATTCAGTACTTC
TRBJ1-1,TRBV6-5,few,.,CASSSPRSGAFF,TGTGCCAGCAGTTCCCCGAGAAGCGGCGCTTTCTTT
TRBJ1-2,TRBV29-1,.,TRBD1,CSVEGQGWDYGYTF,TGCAGCGTTGAGGGACAGGGGTGGGACTATGGCTACACCTTC
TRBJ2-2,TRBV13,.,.,CASSGGGNTGELFF,TGTGCCAGCTCCGGAGGAGGGAACACCGGGGAGCTGTTTTTT
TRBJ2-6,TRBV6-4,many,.,CASSPGPAPGANVLTF,TGTGCCAGTTCTCCGGGACCAGCCCCTGGGGCCAACGTCCTGACTTTC
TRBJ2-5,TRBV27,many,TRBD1,CASSLGQRVGETQYF,TGTGCCAGCAGTTTGGGACAGAGGGTGGGAGAGACCCAGTACTTC
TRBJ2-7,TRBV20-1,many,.,CSARDPGGPGEQYF,TGCAGTGCTAGAGATCCCGGGGGACCCGGCGAGCAGTACTTC
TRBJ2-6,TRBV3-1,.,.,CASSLRAGGGLSGANVLTF,TGTGCCAGCAGCCTGAGGGCGGGCGGTGGGCTCTCTGGGGCCAACGTCCTGACTTTC
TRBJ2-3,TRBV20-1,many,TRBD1,CSARGQAPTDTQYF,TGCAGTGCTAGGGGACAGGCACCCACAGATACGCAGTATTTT
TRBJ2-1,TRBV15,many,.,CATSRDGAPRDNEQFF,TGTGCCACCAGCAGAGACGGGGCACCACGAGACAATGAGCAGTTCTTC
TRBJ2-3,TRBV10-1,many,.,CASSSGLGPDTQYF,TGCGCCAGCAGCAGCGGGTTGGGCCCAGATACGCAGTATTTT
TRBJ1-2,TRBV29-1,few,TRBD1,CSVLGQGNYGYTF,TGCAGCGTCTTGGGACAGGGGAACTATGGCTACACCTTC
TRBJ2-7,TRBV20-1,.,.,CSAPVDSYEQYF,TGCAGTGCTCCCGTGGACAGCTACGAGCAGTACTTC